A single sample gave rise to the 24 T cell receptor beta chains below, sequenced in a study of Graves' ophthalmopathy and Graves' hyperthyroidism. Amplified material comprised TCR beta CDR3 regions derived from RNA transcripts. HTBI primers served in a first-round RT-PCR, which a second-round multiplex PCR followed. MiXCR, applied by TCRdb to the multiplex PCR reads, yields one record per CDR3 protein. The sample carries hundreds of thousands of distinct CDR3 sequences, around a fifth recorded once. The sample comprised peripheral blood. The receptors here all came from a woman aged 18-35 years with stable Graves' hyperthyroidism. Some clones in this sample may be carry-over from other donors' samples.

The V call is TRBV5-1, the J call TRBJ1-6, with D possibly TRBD1 on 5 matching bases. Germline CDR1 and CDR2: SGHRS and YFSETQ. The CDR3 is made up of 15 amino acids. With 0 bases removed from V and 10 bases from J, the gap between germline ends came to 14 bases. This CDR3 reads CASSLDEGRGSPLHF. For the CDR3, the DNA is TGCGCCAGCAGCTTGGATGAGGGGAGAGGCTCACCCCTCCACTTT.

This clonotype was seen ten or more times. This sequence joins TRBV4-1 and TRBJ1-5; 7 positions match TRBD1. CDR3 length: 15 amino acids. The ends lost 1 base at V and 6 bases at J; junction bases unmatched: 6. In germline, CDR1 is MGHRA, CDR2 YSYEKL. The CDR3 here is CASSQGQGGIQPQHF. In DNA, the CDR3 is TGCGCCAGCAGCCAAGGACAGGGTGGGATTCAGCCCCAGCATTTT.

This clonotype was seen many times. Mismatch with germline at one junction end may stem from a read error. V and J are TRBV12-3 or TRBV12-4 and TRBJ1-2; no reliable D call. CDR3 length: 14 residues. The CDR3 DNA follows: TGTGCCAGTAGTTTAGAGTCCTTGGGCTATGGCTACACCTTC. It translates to CASSLESLGYGYTF.

This clonotype was seen ten or more times. This rearrangement joins TRBV20-1 to TRBJ1-2; 7 bases match TRBD1. There are 15 residues in the CDR3. In germline, CDR1 is DFQATT, CDR2 SNEGSKA (reference sequence). Unmatched junction bases numbered 10, after V lost 0 bases and J lost 6 bases. This CDR3 reads CSARDGGRGNDGYTF. The CDR3 DNA reads TGCAGTGCTAGAGATGGGGGCAGGGGGAATGATGGCTACACCTTC.

The genes are TRBV2 and TRBJ2-5; 10 nucleotides match TRBD1. With 6 bases clipped from V and 7 bases from J, the junction kept 8 bases outside the gene matches. The CDR3 runs 14 residues. Per the germline V gene, CDR1 is SNHLY and CDR2 is FYNNEI. The CDR3, as DNA: TGTGCCAGCAGCCGGGACAGGGGCTTCGGGACCCAGTACTTC. Translation gives CASSRDRGFGTQYF.

This clonotype was detected ten times or more. The chain combines TRBV4-1 with TRBJ2-7; 9 nucleotides match TRBD1. Trimming cost V 2 bases and J 6 bases; bases outside gene matches: 8. Germline CDR1 is MGHRA and CDR2 is YSYEKL. This CDR3 has 15 residues. The CDR3 DNA is TGCGCCAGCAGCCAACTACCGGGACAGGGAATCGAGCAGTACTTC. This encodes CASSQLPGQGIEQYF.

This chain connects TRBV30 to TRBJ1-1; tentatively, D is TRBD1 (5 bases). Trimming stripped 2 bases from V and 4 bases from J, with 8 bases between. In germline, CDR1 is GTSNPN, CDR2 SVGIG (reference sequence). The CDR3 covers 12 residues. The CDR3 here is CAWSIGTTEAFF. The CDR3 region has the DNA TGTGCCTGGAGTATAGGGACCACTGAAGCTTTCTTT.

The V gene is TRBV2, the J gene TRBJ2-7; D tentatively reads TRBD1 or TRBD2 (5 bases each). V dropped 4 bases and J dropped 5 bases, with 18 bases sitting between them. The length of the CDR3 is 15 residues. Looked up from germline, CDR1 is SNHLY and CDR2 is FYNNEI. CDR3 in amino acids: CASSGGRAEVDEQYF. CDR3 DNA: TGTGCCAGCAGTGGGGGCAGGGCGGAGGTAGACGAGCAGTACTTC.

V is TRBV11-2 and J is TRBJ2-2; D remains unclear. The CDR3 is 16 amino acids. The V gene's germline CDR1 is SGHAT and CDR2 FQNNGV. With 8 bases removed from V and 0 bases from J, the gap between germline ends came to 16 bases. The CDR3 loop is CASSLGFRSNTGELFF. CDR3 bases: TGTGCCAGCTCACTGGGGTTCAGGTCGAACACCGGGGAGCTGTTTTTT.

This clonotype was seen many times. The V call is TRBV12-3 or TRBV12-4, the J call TRBJ1-1; 7 nucleotides line up with TRBD1. The CDR3 has 16 amino acids. Losses at the gene ends were 7 bases for V and 3 bases for J; bases not matched to a gene: 14. CDR3 coding DNA: TGTGCCAGCATTAAAGGGGGCGGGTCACGCGACACTGAAGCTTTCTTT. This gives the protein CASIKGGGSRDTEAFF.

This clonotype was counted a few times. The rearrangement joins TRBV3-1 to TRBJ2-5; 10 bases are shared with TRBD2. CDR3 length equals 17 residues. Per the germline V gene, CDR1 is LGHDT and CDR2 is YNNKEL (reference sequence). With 2 bases clipped from V and 4 bases from J, the junction kept 10 bases outside the gene matches. CDR3 region: CASSQPSLAGGTETQYF. Written as DNA, the CDR3 is TGTGCCAGCAGCCAACCGTCTTTAGCGGGGGGTACAGAGACCCAGTACTTC.

V gene TRBV28 combines with J gene TRBJ2-7; perhaps TRBD2 as D (6 bases). The CDR3 is made up of 14 amino acids. Germline V CDR1 and CDR2: MDHEN, SYDVKM. The V end was cut by 3 bases, the J end by 7 bases, with 16 bases between. The chain's CDR3 is CASSLGTGLREQYF. The CDR3 bases are TGTGCCAGCAGTTTGGGGACTGGCCTGAGGGAGCAGTACTTC.

This clonotype was found many times. The rearrangement links TRBV20-1 to TRBJ1-6; TRBD1 aligns across 7 bases. Germline V lookup: CDR1 DFQATT, CDR2 SNEGSKA (reference sequence). This CDR3 comprises 13 residues. The J segment lost 8 bases and the V segment lost 6 bases, leaving 7 bases of the junction unmatched. CDR3 bases: TGCAGTGCCACGACCGGGACAGATTCACCCCTCCACTTT. Translating gives CSATTGTDSPLHF.

This chain connects TRBV14 to TRBJ1-2; tentatively, D is TRBD1 (6 bases). V dropped 4 bases and J dropped 2 bases, with 14 bases sitting between them. The CDR3 spans 15 residues. The germline CDR1 and CDR2 sequences are SGHDN and FVKESK. The CDR3 region is CASSLSGTWNYGYTF. CDR3 in DNA: TGTGCCAGCAGCCTATCCGGGACATGGAACTATGGCTACACCTTC.

This clonotype was recorded many times. The DNA for the CDR3 is TGTGCCAGCAGTCAGACTAGCGGGGGCCCCTACGAGCAGTACTTC. This codes for CASSQTSGGPYEQYF. This sequence joins TRBV6-1 and TRBJ2-7; TRBD2 matches at 12 bases. Unmatched junction bases numbered 4, after V lost 5 bases and J lost 2 bases. Germline-derived CDR1 and CDR2 are MNHNS and SASEGT. This CDR3 is built from 15 residues.

This clonotype was counted many times. The J gene is TRBJ1-5, the V gene TRBV6-2 or TRBV6-3; TRBD1 is a possible D gene (6 bases). Germline V lookup: CDR1 MNHEY, CDR2 SVGEGT. The CDR3 is 13 amino acids. Trimming removed 6 bases from V and 7 bases from J, with 13 bases in between. CDR3 loop: CASRSAGVQPQHF. The DNA for the CDR3 is TGTGCCAGCAGAAGCGCAGGGGTACAGCCCCAGCATTTT.

As concerns this clonotype: The junction shows a germline mismatch at one end, possibly a read error. The V and J genes are TRBV19 and TRBJ1-5, with 9 bases that match TRBD1. CDR3 length: 18 amino acids. Germline V lookup: CDR1 LNHDA, CDR2 SQIVND (reference sequence). Here the CDR3 DNA reads TGTGCCAGTAGCGGACAGGGGTTGGCCGCATATAGCAATCAGCCCCAGCAGTTT. Translating it yields CASSGQGLAAYSNQPQQF.

This clonotype was seen ten or more times. This chain uses TRBV6-1 with TRBJ2-7; 8 nucleotides line up with TRBD1. This CDR3 is built from 14 residues. The junction had 9 bases not matched to a gene; V was cut back by 8 bases and J by 3 bases. Germline V lookup: CDR1 MNHNS, CDR2 SASEGT. The CDR3 region is CASARTGSYYEQYF. The CDR3 DNA follows: TGTGCCAGCGCCCGGACAGGGTCCTACTACGAGCAGTACTTC.

This clonotype was counted ten times or more. V is TRBV5-1 and J is TRBJ1-2; TRBD1 agrees at 9 bases. CDR1 is SGHRS and CDR2 is YFSETQ in the germline V gene. Trimming cost V 4 bases and J 4 bases; bases outside gene matches: 20. CDR3 length equals 19 residues. The CDR3 bases are TGCGCCAGCAGCCAAACTACCGGAACAGGGGGCTCCTCGGGCTATGGCTACACCTTC. Protein product: CASSQTTGTGGSSGYGYTF. Complete variable domain (other parts from reference TRBV5-1 and TRBJ1-2): KAGVTQTPRYLIKTRGQQVTLSCSPISGHRSVSWYQQTPGQGLQFLFEYFSETQRNKGNFPGRFSGRQFSNSRSEMNVSTLELGDSALYLCASSQTTGTGGSSGYGYTFGSGTRLTVV.

This clonotype has only one observation. The chain recombines TRBV6-1 with TRBJ1-2; 8 bases fit TRBD1. V trimming: 8 bases; J trimming: 6 bases; junction bases outside the gene matches: 8. The CDR3 runs 13 residues. CDR1 is MNHNS, CDR2 SASEGT, per germline. In DNA, the CDR3 is TGTGCCAGCGGCCGACAGGGGATCGATGGCTACACCTTC. Amino acid sequence: CASGRQGIDGYTF.

This rearrangement joins TRBV28 to TRBJ2-2, with D possibly TRBD2 on 6 matching bases. The CDR3 consists of 13 residues. In germline, CDR1 is MDHEN, CDR2 SYDVKM. Trimming took off 7 bases at V and 6 bases at J, with 12 bases between the two ends. CDR3 in DNA: TGTGCCAGCATAAAAGGAGGGGCCGGGGAGCTGTTTTTT. This translates into CASIKGGAGELFF.

The table lists this clonotype with many counts. This chain links TRBV7-6 with TRBJ2-7; 7 positions agree with TRBD2. J gave up 2 bases and V 2 bases, and 6 bases lay outside the gene matches. CDR1 is SGHVS, CDR2 FNYEAQ, per germline. This CDR3 has 15 residues. The CDR3 is CASSLSAGATYEQYF. DNA of the CDR3: TGTGCCAGCAGCTTAAGTGCGGGAGCGACCTACGAGCAGTACTTC.

Ten or more counts support this clonotype. V and J are TRBV20-1 and TRBJ2-4; D is possibly TRBD2 (6 bases). Per germline, CDR1 DFQATT and CDR2 SNEGSKA (reference sequence). The CDR3 has 13 residues. Deletions cut 5 bases from V and 2 bases from J, with 10 bases between. CDR3 DNA sequence: TGCAGTGCTCGACTAGTCACCAAAAACATTCAGTACTTC. Amino acid sequence: CSARLVTKNIQYF.

This clonotype was found many times. The gene calls are TRBV28 and TRBJ2-7, with 7 bases that match TRBD1. Per germline, CDR1 MDHEN and CDR2 SYDVKM. The junction had 5 bases not matched to a gene; V was cut back by 4 bases and J by 5 bases. This CDR3 spans 13 amino acids. The CDR3 region is CASSSQGTDEQYF. The CDR3 DNA is TGTGCCAGCAGTTCTCAAGGGACAGACGAGCAGTACTTC.